The present T cell receptor beta chain was sequenced within a study of CD8 T cells in Susac syndrome. The authors reverse transcribed roughly 0.5 to 1 ug RNA with random hexamers. Each CDR3 protein gets one entry after TCRdb re-called the immunoSEQ multiplex PCR reads with MiXCR. The sample lists approximately 120,000 distinct CDR3 sequences, about 93% occurring once. Germline assignment: CDR1 SEHNR and CDR2 FQNEAQ (reference sequence). Trimming took off 5 bases at V and 0 bases at J, with 17 bases between the two ends. The CDR3 has 18 residues. TEMRA cells were FACS-enriched, unlike CD8+ and CD4+ T cells, which were negatively isolated.

V and J are TRBV7-9 and TRBJ2-6; D is perhaps TRBD2 (5 bases). Sequences were obtained from CD4+ T cells from PBMCs. This receptor was identified in a human donor in good health. The CDR3 bases are TGTGCCAGCAGCCCCCCCACTCGGGATCGCTCTGGGGCCAACGTCCTGACTTTC. It encodes CASSPPTRDRSGANVLTF.